The sequence of this TCR beta chain was determined in a study of cytomegalovirus exposure and HLA in healthy donors listed by TCRdb under 2017. Broadly, across the study: According to an earlier analysis of 450 to 650 of the donors, about 170 million T cells yielded approximately 120 million unique TCR beta sequences and about 280 Gb of sequence data. Approximately 330 gigabases of sequencing data and around 90 million unique TCR sequences made up an early release that covered about 640 HLA-typed donors. Among the roughly 400 genotyped donors, around 79% belonged to the genetic ancestry cluster associated with self-reported Caucasian donors. The study aimed to test whether signatures of past pathogen exposure could be identified by cataloging public T cell receptors. The study used immunosequencing to profile the T cell repertoires of 600 to 850 subjects and linked those repertoires to cytomegalovirus serostatus. Besides the first cohort of roughly 640 subjects, a separate validation cohort made up of 120 different subjects was used. The study combined high-throughput TCR immunosequencing, statistical association of individual TCRs with disease status, and machine learning to predict cytomegalovirus infection status. A later analysis re-examined previously published TCR beta repertoires from over 500 donors and added high-resolution HLA genotyping to investigate patterns of TCR occurrence. Rather than drawing on any new phenotypic data, the later analysis identified candidate immune exposures from TCR beta sequences and the way those sequences occurred across donors. An earlier analysis of several hundred of the donors applied high-throughput TCR beta sequencing to assess whether each TCR beta V gene segment acted as functional or pseudogenic. Donor age, sex, ethnicity and CMV serostatus were collected together with the repertoire data. A later genetic analysis took genome-wide SNP genotypes for 398 of the 666 donors and used that subset as a discovery cohort. All discovery cohort repertoires had been generated on a single sequencing platform. HLA typing covered class I and class II loci at four-digit resolution. Typing coverage differed by locus: A, B, C, DRB1 and DQB1 were typed in roughly 629-630 donors, DQA1 in roughly 510, DPA1 in around 600, and DPB1 in around 440. Several DR-DQ haplotypes were handled as single units for association and clustering, since linkage in the cohort was strong. Across some 400 genotyped donors of the cohort, an average of about 220,000 unique TCR beta nucleotide sequences per donor were sequenced, and around 20% of those sequences were non-productive.

In total, 630 or so healthy bone marrow donors made up the cohort. At the time of sampling, all cohort members were nominally healthy, though unrecorded immune exposures were likely present. The donor was CMV seronegative and belonged to the group of more than 300 seronegative cohort members. A peripheral blood sample was provided by each donor, and peripheral blood mononuclear cells were used for TCR beta sequencing. Genomic DNA was extracted from the blood cell samples with the Qiagen DNeasy Blood Extraction Kit. For CDR1 and CDR2, the germline V gene lists SGHVS and FQNEAQ. The CDR3 spans 16 residues, from the cysteine through the phenylalanine. Of the read, only the CDR3 DNA is kept; its 48 bases are in frame from base 1. V is shortened by 5 bases, J by 5 bases, and the region joining them spans 19 bases. The library relied on the immunoSEQ multiplex PCR assay. The multiplex PCR relied on a mix of 60 forward primers for TCR Vbeta segments and 13 reverse primers for TCR Jbeta segments. Amplification of the CDR3 region of rearranged TCR beta genes was performed with a multiplex PCR assay on genomic DNA. The Illumina HiSeq System was used to sequence the amplified TCR beta libraries as 87-base-pair reads. For the original study's pipeline: In a later analysis, tens of millions of unique TCR beta chains were counted across the roughly 610 repertoires, and roughly 11 million of these chains were shared by at least two donors. Raw reads were error-corrected and collapsed into unique sequences with a nearest-neighbor algorithm that merged closely related sequences to remove PCR and sequencing errors. To assign V, D and J gene segments, CDR3 sequences were aligned to IMGT reference sequences. For a sequence to be retained, a match of at least six nucleotides was required to both a V gene segment and a J gene segment. Rearrangements were called productive when the CDR3 lacked stop codons and stayed in frame with V and J; all others were non-productive. Following IMGT convention, CDR3 was defined as the stretch from the second conserved V-encoded cysteine up to the conserved J-encoded phenylalanine. Sequences without an unambiguous match to a single V gene segment were excluded from the earlier analysis of over 500 of the donors. In an earlier analysis of approximately 610 of the donors, V segments were called functional above 56.7% productive rearrangements and were called segregating when the between-donor standard deviation exceeded 5%. A statistical classification framework was built to diagnose cytomegalovirus status from the catalog of TCR beta chain sequences. V and J gene assignment, in a later analysis, came from comparing TCR nucleotide sequences with IMGT/GENE-DB human TR gene sequences. The TCRdist pipeline was used in a later analysis to assign CDR3 sequences and most-parsimonious VDJ recombination scenarios. In a later analysis, each TCR beta chain was defined by its CDR3 amino acid sequence together with its V-gene family, and reads without a unique V-gene family were excluded. To address suspected cross-contamination and a sequencing artifact, a later analysis removed roughly 580 highly shared, low-generation-probability nucleotide sequences. In a later analysis, a clonal expansion index was calculated for each public chain from normalized within-repertoire ranks of inferred template counts. Generation probabilities in a later analysis came from a VDJ recombination model fitted to out-of-frame rearrangements, and those results were checked against IGoR. In a later analysis, hypergeometric tests were used to score TCR-TCR, TCR-HLA and TCR-CMV co-occurrence, with a repertoire-size bias correction applied to TCR pairs. To estimate false discovery rates, a later analysis permuted the HLA or CMV assignments 20 times. A later analysis grouped co-occurring TCRs with DBSCAN, adding TCRdist sequence similarity when clustering within HLA-allele-positive subsets. Co-occurrence clustering excluded repertoires with fewer than 30,000 or more than 120,000 public chains, plus five with anomalous nucleotide sharing. Not all clones reach the TCRdb copy of this immuneACCESS table, which keeps in-frame sequences only. Checked studies attribute under half of the gap to unresolved V genes and leave the rest unexplained. The DNA was the basis for D and trimming; V, J and clone size are from that table. The sample table gives around 60,000 clones. The top ten clones comprise less than 4.5% of the sample.

Regarding this clone: Its antigen is still unknown.

Findings and caveats that apply to the study as a whole: Across donors, most TCR sequences were observed very rarely, whereas some public TCRs were present in many individuals. A further reported finding was that TCR beta sequences accurately predicted the HLA-A and HLA-B alleles for most subjects in the first cohort. Compared with the approximately 700-donor mean, donors in an Asian-associated ancestry cluster had fewer N-insertions in productive TCRs, according to a later genetic analysis. Cytomegalovirus status was reported to be diagnosed by the classifier with high specificity and sensitivity in both the original and validation cohorts. A few of the identified cytomegalovirus-associated TCR beta chains were confirmed in vitro to be specific for cytomegalovirus antigens. It was suggested by the authors that the approach could potentially be generalized to other disease states and immunological phenotypes. In an earlier analysis of 587 of the donors, most TCR beta V segments were observed in productive rearrangements about 87% or about 30% of the time, broadly matching IMGT annotations. In a later analysis, TCR association rates were found to vary across HLA loci, with the most associated TCRs seen for DRB1 alleles and the fewest for HLA-C alleles. Because HLA typing was missing for some donors at each locus, association tests included only the typed subset. In this cohort, only TCR beta chains were sequenced, and detectable features were limited by the absence of alpha or paired-chain data. Presence/absence analyses assumed roughly uniform sequencing depth across donors, an assumption that may not hold. Because counts were too low, 15 to 20 rarely observed V segments, including chromosome 9 orphons, were excluded from the earlier analysis of some 590 of the donors. In a later analysis, about 16,000 TCR beta sequences were associated with specific HLA alleles at a false discovery rate of 0.05. Immune exposure information for the cohort was limited to CMV serostatus. Because the 87-base-pair reads could not distinguish some IMGT-functional V segments, including TRBV6-2 and TRBV6-3, those segments were excluded. A later genetic analysis associated a missense DCLRE1C variant with V-gene and J-gene trimming of TCR beta chains, and an independent cohort replicated the association. In a later analysis, most CMV-associated TCR beta chains were found to appear HLA-restricted, with HLA associations seemingly driven largely by CMV exposure. When HLA alleles, especially DR and DQ, strongly co-occurred, attributing TCR associations to individual alleles was difficult. Linkage disequilibrium might explain the correlated functional status among segregating V segments, but an unknown experimental factor could not be excluded. The sequencing pipeline was judged likely to have produced a cluster of highly shared sequence variants as a technical artifact. The study gave a list of 150 to 200 TCR beta chains associated with cytomegalovirus. According to a later analysis, parvovirus B19, influenza, CMV and Epstein-Barr virus appeared linked to several top co-occurrence clusters. Compared with equally common non-associated chains, HLA-associated TCR beta chains in a later analysis were more clonally expanded and had lower generation probabilities.

This TCR came from a woman under 30 in good health and CMV-seronegative. Sequenced: PBMCs. The chain was built from TRBV7-8 and TRBJ1-5; the D gene is possibly TRBD1, with 5 bases matching. The encoded CDR3 is CASSRYQGLYDQPQHF. The DNA is TGTGCCAGCAGCCGTTATCAGGGTCTCTACGATCAGCCCCAGCATTTT.